The entry below gives a single T cell receptor (beta chain) sequence along with its context. This record comes from a study of technical replicates of blood from a handful of donors. Sequencing used immunoSEQ multiplex PCR; TCRdb keeps in-frame clones, though not all of them. The sample has tens of thousands of clones; approximately 94% are singletons. The CDR3 sequence is 15 residues long. From germline, CDR1 is SGHRS and CDR2 YFSETQ. V was clipped by 4 bases and J by 4 bases; unmatched bases: 6. The clonotype comes from a human donor in good health. Specimen: T cells isolated from PBMCs. This chain links TRBV5-1 with TRBJ2-3; 10 nucleotides line up with TRBD1. The DNA of the CDR3 is TGCGCCAGCAGCCCCGGGACAGGGGTCCCAGATACGCAGTATTTT. It codes for CASSPGTGVPDTQYF.